The entry below gives a single TCR beta chain sequence along with its context. Donors had localized lung adenocarcinoma, a non-small cell lung cancer. TCRdb reanalysed the PCR reads using MiXCR and keeps one entry per CDR3 protein. The sample lists 16,000 or so distinct CDR3 sequences; around 53% were seen once. This record comes from a study of CD4 and CD8 cells across lung adenocarcinoma regions. The CDR3 is 14 residues long. V lost 2 bases and J lost 4, with 10 bases in between. Germline V CDR1 and CDR2: SGHTA, FQGNSA. The V call is TRBV7-2, the J call TRBJ2-3; tentatively, D is TRBD1 (5 bases). This receptor was obtained from a female donor with lung adenocarcinoma. The CD4 and CD8 labels of this study may be unreliable. Material for sequencing was CD8+ T cells from the center of a lung tumor. CDR3 bases: TGTGCCAGCAGCTTAAGTCCAGGGTCAGATACGCAGTATTTT. It translates to CASSLSPGSDTQYF.